A selection of T cell receptor beta chains follows, all from one sample in a study of blood T cell repertoires in COVID-19. TCRdb's copy holds only in-frame clones and misses some; the assay was immunoSEQ multiplex PCR. The sample lists fewer than 350,000 clones; around 86% were seen once. Source material: peripheral blood. The source of these receptors is a man aged 40-49 years with active or convalescent COVID-19. Each CDR3 is given with its conserved first and last residue. Each record gives: CDR3 length, J gene, D gene, V gene, clone size, CDR3 protein, CDR3 DNA. A D gene is named only where the DNA matches it firmly. Only some rows state a clone size, as once, few, many or a class for expanded clones.

>16|TRBJ1-5|-|TRBV7-2|-
CASSLRIGGLGQPQHF
TGTGCCAGCAGCTTACGGATCGGGGGGCTAGGGCAGCCCCAGCATTTT
>13|TRBJ1-2|-|TRBV12-5|-
CASRPTGSAGYTF
TGTGCTAGTCGCCCCACAGGGTCGGCCGGCTACACCTTC
>12|TRBJ1-1|TRBD1|TRBV27|-
CASSERGREAFF
TGTGCCAGCAGCGAGAGGGGGCGGGAAGCTTTCTTT
>14|TRBJ1-1|-|TRBV14|few
CASSQLRGATEAFF
TGTGCCAGCAGCCAACTCCGGGGGGCCACTGAAGCTTTCTTT
>18|TRBJ1-4|-|TRBV7-9|-
CASSLVTGGLRLNEKLFF
TGTGCCAGCAGCTTAGTCACGGGGGGACTTCGTCTTAATGAAAAACTGTTTTTT
>15|TRBJ2-2|-|TRBV5-4|-
CASSLAGRTDGELFF
TGTGCCAGCAGCTTGGCCGGTAGGACAGACGGGGAGCTGTTTTTT
>13|TRBJ1-5|-|TRBV7-2|few
CASTLPGYQPQHF
TGTGCCAGCACTTTACCAGGATATCAGCCCCAGCATTTT
>16|TRBJ1-2|-|TRBV11-2|-
CASSLNWGATDYGYTF
TGTGCCAGCAGCTTAAATTGGGGCGCAACGGACTATGGCTACACCTTC
>13|TRBJ1-1|-|TRBV19|-
CASGWQTGTEAFF
TGTGCCTCCGGTTGGCAGACGGGCACTGAAGCTTTCTTT
>13|TRBJ1-5|-|TRBV7-9|-
CASSPGKDQPQHF
TGTGCCAGCAGCCCGGGGAAAGATCAGCCCCAGCATTTT
>14|TRBJ2-5|-|TRBV9|-
CASSPRGVGGTQYF
TGTGCCAGCAGCCCCCGCGGGGTAGGAGGGACCCAGTACTTC
>13|TRBJ1-2|-|TRBV6-5|-
CASSDSINYGYTF
TGTGCCAGCAGCGACAGTATTAACTATGGCTACACCTTC
>13|TRBJ2-7|-|TRBV30|few
CAWSKGMAYEQYF
TGTGCCTGGAGTAAGGGGATGGCCTACGAGCAGTACTTC
>13|TRBJ2-3|-|TRBV2|once
CASRLASTDTQYF
TGTGCCAGCAGACTAGCTAGCACAGATACGCAGTATTTT
>17|TRBJ2-1|TRBD2|TRBV2|-
CASSETSGGSSYNEQFF
TGTGCCAGCAGTGAAACTAGCGGGGGAAGCTCCTACAATGAGCAGTTCTTC
>14|TRBJ1-4|-|TRBV11-3|-
CASSPGPNNEKLFF
TGTGCCAGCAGTCCCGGTCCGAATAATGAAAAACTGTTTTTT
>17|TRBJ2-1|-|TRBV10-2|-
CASSELAGRTPRDEQFF
TGCGCCAGCAGTGAGCTCGCCGGGCGGACCCCCAGGGATGAGCAGTTCTTC
>13|TRBJ2-3|-|TRBV9|-
CASSTRPADTQYF
TGTGCCAGCAGCACGAGACCAGCGGATACGCAGTATTTT
>14|TRBJ2-2|TRBD2|TRBV10-3|-
CAIMSSGGAGELFF
TGTGCCATCATGTCTAGCGGGGGGGCCGGGGAGCTGTTTTTT
>17|TRBJ1-6|-|TRBV4-1|-
CASSPLQITSYNSPLHF
TGCGCCAGCAGCCCGCTCCAGATCACCTCCTATAATTCACCCCTCCACTTT
>16|TRBJ1-6|-|TRBV11-2|-
CASSPKEGYDNSPLHF
TGTGCCAGCAGCCCAAAGGAGGGGTATGACAATTCACCCCTCCACTTT
>15|TRBJ1-3|-|TRBV19|-
CASMAGTSVGNTIYF
TGTGCCAGTATGGCCGGGACTTCGGTTGGAAACACCATATATTTT
>17|TRBJ2-6|-|TRBV9|-
CASSGLVPSSGANVLTF
TGTGCCAGCAGCGGACTCGTACCCAGCTCTGGGGCCAACGTCCTGACTTTC
>15|TRBJ2-7|TRBD2|TRBV4-1|few
CASSQAVAGGYEQYF
TGCGCCAGCAGCCAAGCCGTAGCGGGGGGGTACGAGCAGTACTTC
>15|TRBJ1-5|-|TRBV15|-
CATSTDRRGQQPQHF
TGTGCCACCAGCACCGACAGAAGGGGTCAGCAGCCCCAGCATTTT
>15|TRBJ2-2|-|TRBV7-6|few
CASSPRDFNTGELFF
TGTGCCAGCAGCCCGCGGGACTTCAACACCGGGGAGCTGTTTTTT
>15|TRBJ1-2|-|TRBV7-2|-
CASSLEGRVNYGYTF
TGTGCCAGCAGCTTAGAAGGCCGGGTCAACTATGGCTACACCTTC
>15|TRBJ1-2|-|TRBV7-2|-
CASSLRGSTNYGYTF
TGTGCCAGCAGCTTGCGGGGCTCCACTAACTATGGCTACACCTTC
>15|TRBJ1-2|-|TRBV3-1/TRBV3-2|-
CASSQAPGGAYGYTF
TGTGCCAGCAGCCAAGCACCGGGGGGCGCCTATGGCTACACCTTC
>15|TRBJ2-7|TRBD2|TRBV25-1|-
CASRVGTGGFYEQYF
TGTGCCAGCAGGGTAGGGACGGGGGGATTCTACGAGCAGTACTTC
>15|TRBJ1-1|-|TRBV21-1|-
CASSKVCVRVTEAFF
TGTGCCAGCAGCAAAGTGTGTGTACGGGTAACTGAAGCTTTCTTT
>15|TRBJ2-1|TRBD2|TRBV27|-
CASTRRASGSDEQFF
TGTGCCAGCACACGCCGGGCTAGCGGGAGTGATGAGCAGTTCTTC
>12|TRBJ1-2|-|TRBV19|-
CASVEGTYGYTF
TGTGCCAGCGTAGAGGGAACCTATGGCTACACCTTC
>13|TRBJ2-1|TRBD2|TRBV29-1|-
CSATWVGGSEQFF
TGCAGCGCCACTTGGGTGGGGGGGAGTGAGCAGTTCTTC
>15|TRBJ2-1|TRBD1|TRBV5-1|-
CASRKTGGNYNEQFF
TGCGCCAGCAGGAAGACAGGGGGCAACTACAATGAGCAGTTCTTC
>16|TRBJ1-1|TRBD1|TRBV5-1|-
CASSSKGQGMNTEAFF
TGCGCCAGCAGCTCGAAGGGACAGGGGATGAACACTGAAGCTTTCTTT
>17|TRBJ2-2|TRBD2|TRBV7-9|-
CASSLLEIAGDNGELFF
TGTGCCAGCAGCTTACTGGAGATAGCGGGAGACAACGGGGAGCTGTTTTTT
>16|TRBJ1-2|TRBD1|TRBV6-1|-
CASSVLGTATTGGYTF
TGTGCCAGCAGTGTTCTAGGGACAGCGACTACTGGTGGCTACACCTTC
>14|TRBJ1-5|TRBD1|TRBV28|few
CASRFRDRHQPQHF
TGTGCCAGCAGATTTCGGGACAGACATCAGCCCCAGCATTTT
>13|TRBJ1-4|-|TRBV5-1|-
CASTEDTGEKLFF
TGCGCCAGCACCGAGGACACTGGGGAAAAACTGTTTTTT
>14|TRBJ1-4|-|TRBV6-5|-
CASSSGDRNEKLFF
TGTGCCAGCAGTTCAGGAGACAGGAATGAAAAACTGTTTTTT
>13|TRBJ2-7|-|TRBV19|once
CASQGGFFSEQYF
TGTGCCAGTCAAGGAGGATTCTTCTCCGAGCAGTACTTC
>19|TRBJ2-6|TRBD1|TRBV6-6|-
CASSWDSVYSSSGANVLTF
TGTGCCAGCAGCTGGGACAGTGTCTATTCCAGCTCTGGGGCCAACGTCCTGACTTTC
>14|TRBJ1-4|TRBD1|TRBV5-1|few
CASSLAGGKEKLFF
TGCGCCAGCAGCTTGGCAGGGGGGAAGGAAAAACTGTTTTTT
>15|TRBJ2-5|-|TRBV3-1/TRBV3-2|-
CASRTRRQQQETQYF
TGTGCCAGCAGGACGCGGCGCCAACAACAAGAGACCCAGTACTTC
>14|TRBJ1-1|-|TRBV29-1|-
CSVGGGLSGTEAFF
TGCAGCGTTGGGGGAGGTCTGTCAGGCACTGAAGCTTTCTTT
>14|TRBJ2-1|-|TRBV6-6|-
CASSYSLSYNEQFF
TGTGCCAGCAGTTACTCCCTCTCCTACAATGAGCAGTTCTTC
>16|TRBJ1-5|-|TRBV2|once
CASSELRGQNNQPQHF
TGTGCCAGCAGTGAGCTCCGAGGGCAGAACAATCAGCCCCAGCATTTT
>15|TRBJ1-5|-|TRBV28|-
CASSLWRRENQPQHF
TGTGCCAGCAGTTTATGGAGGAGGGAGAATCAGCCCCAGCATTTT
>14|TRBJ2-7|TRBD1|TRBV14|once
CASSRQTGPYEQYF
TGTGCCAGCAGCCGCCAGACAGGGCCCTACGAGCAGTACTTC
>15|TRBJ2-7|TRBD1|TRBV3-1/TRBV3-2|-
CASSNPGTGSYEQYF
TGTGCCAGCTCTAACCCCGGGACAGGCTCCTACGAGCAGTACTTC
>14|TRBJ1-1|TRBD1|TRBV6-5|-
CASRSSGGFTEAFF
TGTGCCAGCAGGTCCTCAGGGGGCTTCACTGAAGCTTTCTTT
>13|TRBJ1-1|-|TRBV15|-
CATSRAGYTEAFF
TGTGCCACCAGCAGGGCAGGGTACACTGAAGCTTTCTTT
>15|TRBJ2-1|TRBD2|TRBV7-8|once
CASSLTGLAYNEQFF
TGTGCCAGCAGCTTAACCGGACTAGCCTACAATGAGCAGTTCTTC
>16|TRBJ1-2|-|TRBV27|-
CASSSNSGQINYGYTF
TGTGCCAGCAGTTCAAACTCCGGACAGATTAACTATGGCTACACCTTC
>15|TRBJ1-6|-|TRBV5-5|-
CASSSRSSYNSPLHF
TGTGCCAGCAGCTCAAGGAGCTCCTATAATTCACCCCTCCACTTT